This TCR beta chain was retrieved from a study of T cell responses to AZD1222 COVID-19 vaccine. Study-wide results and caveats: An increase in Spike-specific TCR breadth and depth was observed after two AZD1222 doses.

Profiled with immunoSEQ multiplex PCR; TCRdb holds only in-frame clones, not every one. The sample contains some 150,000 clones, 90% to 95% of which appear only once. Germline CDR1 is SGHAT and CDR2 is FQDESV (reference sequence). The CDR3 is 15 amino acids. Between the trimmed V and J ends, which lost 5 bases and 1 base, there was a span of 12 bases. With regard to this clone: The antigen remains undetermined.

The sample was peripheral blood, taken on day 0 of AZD1222 vaccination. This sequence originates from an adult in good health. This chain uses TRBV11-1 with TRBJ1-3; D uncertain. The DNA of the CDR3 is TGTGCCAGCAGCGCCCAGATTGGTTCTGGAAACACCATATATTTT. Translation gives CASSAQIGSGNTIYF.